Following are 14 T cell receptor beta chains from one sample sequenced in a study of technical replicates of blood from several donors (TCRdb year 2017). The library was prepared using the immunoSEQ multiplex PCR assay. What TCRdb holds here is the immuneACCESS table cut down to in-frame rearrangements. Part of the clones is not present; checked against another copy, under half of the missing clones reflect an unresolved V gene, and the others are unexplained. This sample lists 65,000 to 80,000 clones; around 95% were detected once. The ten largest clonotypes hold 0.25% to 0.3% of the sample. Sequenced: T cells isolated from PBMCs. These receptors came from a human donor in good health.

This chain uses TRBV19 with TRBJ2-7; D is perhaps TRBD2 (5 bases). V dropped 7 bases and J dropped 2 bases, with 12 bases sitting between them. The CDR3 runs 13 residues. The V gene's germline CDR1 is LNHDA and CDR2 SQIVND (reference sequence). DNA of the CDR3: TGTGCCAGTAACGGTGGGAGCGCCTACGAGCAGTACTTC. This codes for CASNGGSAYEQYF.

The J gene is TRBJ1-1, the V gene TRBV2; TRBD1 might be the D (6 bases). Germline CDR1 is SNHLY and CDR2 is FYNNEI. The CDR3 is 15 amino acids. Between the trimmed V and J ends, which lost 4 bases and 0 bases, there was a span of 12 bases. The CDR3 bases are TGTGCCAGCAGTGTACAGGGAACCTTGAACACTGAAGCTTTCTTT. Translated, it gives CASSVQGTLNTEAFF.

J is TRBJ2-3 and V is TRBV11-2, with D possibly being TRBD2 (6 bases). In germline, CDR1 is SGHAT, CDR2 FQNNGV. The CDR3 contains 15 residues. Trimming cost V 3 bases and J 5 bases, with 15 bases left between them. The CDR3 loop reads CASSFSGRREDTQYF. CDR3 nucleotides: TGTGCCAGCAGCTTTAGCGGCAGACGGGAAGATACGCAGTATTTT. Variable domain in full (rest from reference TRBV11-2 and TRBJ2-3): EAGVAQSPRYKIIEKRQSVAFWCNPISGHATLYWYQQILGQGPKLLIQFQNNGVVDDSQLPKDRFSAERLKGVDSTLKIQPAKLEDSAVYLCASSFSGRREDTQYFGPGTRLTVL.

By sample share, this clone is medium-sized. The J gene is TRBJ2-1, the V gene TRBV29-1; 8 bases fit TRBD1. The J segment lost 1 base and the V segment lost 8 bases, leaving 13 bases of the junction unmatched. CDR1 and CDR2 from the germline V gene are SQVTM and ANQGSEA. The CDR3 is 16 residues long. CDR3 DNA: TGCAGCCTACCCACAGGGGGAATGGCGTCCTACAATGAGCAGTTCTTC. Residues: CSLPTGGMASYNEQFF.

The CDR3 coding sequence is TGTGCCAGTAGCGACGGGACAGGGCCCTCCTACGAGCAGTACTTC. It codes for CASSDGTGPSYEQYF. The chain links TRBV19 to TRBJ2-7, with TRBD1 matching 9 bases. Germline-derived CDR1 and CDR2 are LNHDA and SQIVND (reference sequence). J was trimmed by 0 bases and V by 6 bases; bases with no gene match: 6. The CDR3 loop spans 15 amino acids.

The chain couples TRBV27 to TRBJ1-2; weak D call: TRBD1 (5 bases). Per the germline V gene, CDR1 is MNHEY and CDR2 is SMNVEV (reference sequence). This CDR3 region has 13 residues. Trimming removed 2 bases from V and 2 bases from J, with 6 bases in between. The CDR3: CASSLGGNYGYTF. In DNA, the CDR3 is TGTGCCAGCAGTTTAGGGGGGAACTATGGCTACACCTTC.

As DNA, the CDR3 is TGCGCCAGCAGTCCGGGACAGGCCACCGGGGAGCTGTTTTTT. Translating gives CASSPGQATGELFF. This chain uses TRBV5-1 with TRBJ2-2; 8 bases match TRBD1. This CDR3 has 14 amino acids. The ends lost 5 bases at V and 4 bases at J; junction bases unmatched: 4. CDR1 SGHRS and CDR2 YFSETQ come from the germline V gene.

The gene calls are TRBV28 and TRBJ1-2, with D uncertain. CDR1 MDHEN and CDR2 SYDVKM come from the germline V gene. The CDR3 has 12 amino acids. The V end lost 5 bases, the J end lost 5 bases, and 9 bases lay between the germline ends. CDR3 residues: CASSSQAYGYTF. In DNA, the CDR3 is TGTGCCAGCAGTAGCCAGGCTTATGGCTACACCTTC.

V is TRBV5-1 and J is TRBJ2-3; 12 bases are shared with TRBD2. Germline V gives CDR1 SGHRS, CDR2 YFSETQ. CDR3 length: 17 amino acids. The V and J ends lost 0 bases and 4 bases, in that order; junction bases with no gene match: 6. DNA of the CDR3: TGCGCCAGCAGCTTGGTGACTAGCGGGAGTGGAGCAGATACGCAGTATTTT. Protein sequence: CASSLVTSGSGADTQYF.

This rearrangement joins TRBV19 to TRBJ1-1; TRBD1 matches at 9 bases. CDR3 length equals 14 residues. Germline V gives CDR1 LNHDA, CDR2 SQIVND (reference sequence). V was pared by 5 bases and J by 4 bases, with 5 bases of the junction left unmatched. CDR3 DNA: TGTGCCAGTAGTTCACAGGGGGCGTCCACTGAAGCTTTCTTT. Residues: CASSSQGASTEAFF.

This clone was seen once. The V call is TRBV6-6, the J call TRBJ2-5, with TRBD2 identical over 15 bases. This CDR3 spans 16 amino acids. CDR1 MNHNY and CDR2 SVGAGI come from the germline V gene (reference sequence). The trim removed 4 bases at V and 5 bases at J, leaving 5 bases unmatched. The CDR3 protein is CASSWGLAGGGETQYF. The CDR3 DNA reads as TGTGCCAGCAGTTGGGGACTAGCGGGAGGTGGGGAGACCCAGTACTTC.

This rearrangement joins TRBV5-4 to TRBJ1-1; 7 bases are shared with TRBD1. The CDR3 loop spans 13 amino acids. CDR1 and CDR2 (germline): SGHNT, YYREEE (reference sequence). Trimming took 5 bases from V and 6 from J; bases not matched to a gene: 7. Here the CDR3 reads CASSFTGTAEAFF. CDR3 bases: TGTGCCAGCAGTTTTACCGGGACAGCTGAAGCTTTCTTT.

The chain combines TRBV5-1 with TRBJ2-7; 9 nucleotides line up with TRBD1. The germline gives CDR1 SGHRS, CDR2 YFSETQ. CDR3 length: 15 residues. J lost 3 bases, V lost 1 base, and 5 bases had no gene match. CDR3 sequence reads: CASSLRGQGSYEQYF. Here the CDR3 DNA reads TGCGCCAGCAGCTTGAGAGGACAGGGGAGCTACGAGCAGTACTTC.

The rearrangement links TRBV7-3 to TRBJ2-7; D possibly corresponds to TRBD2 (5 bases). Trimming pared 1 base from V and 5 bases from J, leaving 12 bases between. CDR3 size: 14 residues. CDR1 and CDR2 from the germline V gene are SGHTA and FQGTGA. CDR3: CASSLNGGRDEQYF. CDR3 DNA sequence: TGTGCCAGCAGCTTAAACGGCGGGCGGGACGAGCAGTACTTC.